What follows are 3 T cell receptor beta chains derived from one specimen sequenced in a study of T-cell memory formation after mild COVID-19 (dated by TCRdb to the early 2020s). The library was prepared using 5' RACE. The sequencer was an Illumina NovaSeq 6000. TCRdb ran its own pipeline on the public reads, namely fastp trimming at Q25 and MiXCR clone calling, and kept in-frame beta chains. Every CDR3 protein is listed once, alongside the most common genes and DNA of its rows. The sample table shows approximately 150,000 distinct CDR3 sequences, and over 15% are seen once. Approximately 2% of the sample lies in the top ten. Sequencing was done on a sample of PBMCs or a T cell subset sorted from them (not recorded which). The receptors here all came from an adult woman who had mild COVID-19 (a few samples of this study predate the infection). The sample titles of this study are shuffled in the database, so cell type and time point are left out; the donor was told from shared clones.

The gene calls are TRBV20-1 and TRBJ1-1; D not resolved. V shed 3 bases and J shed 0 bases, with 11 bases lying between them. CDR1 DFQATT and CDR2 SNEGSKA come from the germline V gene (reference sequence). CDR3 size: 14 residues. CDR3 nucleotide sequence: TGCAGTGCTAGGGCTGAGAGTCTGAACACTGAAGCTTTCTTT. This gives the protein CSARAESLNTEAFF.

The chain has TRBV6-5 and TRBJ1-1; TRBD1 aligns across 9 bases. This CDR3 has 14 residues. Germline CDR1 and CDR2: MNHEY and SVGAGI. V lost 7 bases, J lost 5 bases, and 8 bases stayed unmatched. CDR3 DNA sequence: TGTGCCAGCAACCAGCGGACAGGGGAAACTGAAGCTTTCTTT. Its protein product is CASNQRTGETEAFF.

The CDR3 coding sequence is TGCAGTGCTACCCCGGCCGGGCAGGGGGGAATAGGAGAGCAGTACTTC. This gives the protein CSATPAGQGGIGEQYF. The genes are TRBV20-1 and TRBJ2-7; TRBD1 is a possible D gene (7 bases). Trimming removed 4 bases at V and 7 bases at J, with 26 bases between. CDR1 is DFQATT, CDR2 SNEGSKA, per germline (reference sequence). This CDR3 spans 16 amino acids.